This TCR beta chain appears in the sequencing data of a study of blood T cell repertoires in COVID-19. This table comes from immunoSEQ multiplex PCR, and its TCRdb copy is limited to in-frame clones, with some not included. This table has 300,000 to 350,000 clones, 90% appearing once. Germline CDR1 reads SGHRS; CDR2 reads YFSETQ. CDR3 length: 14 amino acids. Between the trimmed V and J ends, which lost 3 bases and 3 bases, there was a span of 13 bases. Sequencing was done on a sample of PBMCs or T cells enriched from blood (not recorded which). The J gene is TRBJ2-7, the V gene TRBV5-1; D is undetermined. This sequence originates from a woman between 18 and 30 years old with acute COVID-19. For the CDR3, the DNA is TGCGCCAGCAGCTACTCCCCAGGAATCTACGAGCAGTACTTC. It is translated as CASSYSPGIYEQYF.